This TCR beta chain was obtained from a study of T cell changes during pregnancy in multiple sclerosis. V was shortened by 5 bases and J by 6 bases, with 14 bases between the two germline ends. CDR3 length: 13 amino acids. Looked up from germline, CDR1 is MNHEY and CDR2 is SMNVEV (reference sequence). Method: immunoSEQ multiplex PCR; TCRdb's copy keeps in-frame clones and lacks some. The sample lists some 95,000 clones, approximately 92% occurring once. The chain has TRBV27 and TRBJ2-7, with TRBD1 as a possible D gene (6 bases). This receptor was obtained from a female donor with multiple sclerosis, enrolled in a pregnancy study. The sequenced sample was peripheral blood, obtained in the first trimester of pregnancy. CDR3 protein: CASSAATGSEQYF. Written as DNA, the CDR3 is TGTGCCAGCAGTGCGGCAACAGGGAGCGAGCAGTACTTC.